Listed below are T cell receptor beta chains from one sample, sequenced in a study of CD8+ T cells in alopecia areata. Method: immunoSEQ multiplex PCR; TCRdb's copy keeps in-frame clones and lacks some. Here the sample spans some 210,000 clones, roughly 57% being singletons. The source was CD4+ T cells sorted from blood, collected at week 0. Receptor source: a human donor with alopecia areata. CDR3s include the opening cysteine and the closing phenylalanine or tryptophan. D genes are given only for firm matches. Size tells how often a clone was seen (once, few, many) or the class of an expanded clone, and some rows leave it out.

J: TRBJ1-2
V: TRBV20-1
D: .
size: .
DNA: TGCAGTGCTGACAGTGGGGGCTACACCTTC
CDR3: CSADSGGYTF

J: TRBJ1-2
V: TRBV19
D: .
size: .
DNA: TGTGCCAGTGCGGGGGTCCCGGGCGGCTACACCTTC
CDR3: CASAGVPGGYTF

J: TRBJ2-7
V: TRBV6-5
D: .
size: .
DNA: TGTGCCAGCAGTTACGGGTACAGGGCTTTATCCTACGAGCAGTACTTC
CDR3: CASSYGYRALSYEQYF

J: TRBJ1-1
V: TRBV9
D: .
size: .
DNA: TGTGCCAGCAGCGTAGAGGCAGTCCCGAACACTGAAGCTTTCTTT
CDR3: CASSVEAVPNTEAFF

J: TRBJ2-3
V: TRBV11-2
D: .
size: .
DNA: TGTGCCAGCAGCACTCAACAGGGCACTAGCACAGATACGCAGTATTTT
CDR3: CASSTQQGTSTDTQYF

J: TRBJ2-1
V: TRBV7-9
D: TRBD1
size: few
DNA: TGTGCCAGCAGCCGAGACAGGGAGAGCTCCTACAATGAGCAGTTCTTC
CDR3: CASSRDRESSYNEQFF

J: TRBJ1-6
V: TRBV5-6
D: .
size: .
DNA: TGTGCCAGCAGTGACGGGCCGCGGAGCTCCTATAATTCACCCCTCCACTTT
CDR3: CASSDGPRSSYNSPLHF

J: TRBJ2-3
V: TRBV4-1
D: .
size: few
DNA: TGCGCCAGCAGCCCCCTGGCGAGGAAGAGTGGAGATACGCAGTATTTT
CDR3: CASSPLARKSGDTQYF

J: TRBJ1-1
V: TRBV29-1
D: .
size: .
DNA: TGCAGCGTTGTCGGGACACCGAACACTGAAGCTTTCTTT
CDR3: CSVVGTPNTEAFF

J: TRBJ2-3
V: TRBV19
D: TRBD1
size: .
DNA: TGTGCCACCCTCCACAGGGGCCTCAGGACAGATACGCAGTATTTT
CDR3: CATLHRGLRTDTQYF

J: TRBJ1-2
V: TRBV30
D: .
size: once
DNA: TGTGCCAATCCGGGAGGTTTGACCTATGGCTACACCTTC
CDR3: CANPGGLTYGYTF

J: TRBJ1-2
V: TRBV29-1
D: .
size: .
DNA: TGCAGCGTTGAAGATGGACCCAGGGTCTTCCTCTTC
CDR3: CSVEDGPRVFLF

J: TRBJ2-3
V: TRBV7-8
D: .
size: few
DNA: TGTGCCAGCAGCTTAGCACCGGGACAACTCCTCACAGATACGCAGTATTTT
CDR3: CASSLAPGQLLTDTQYF

J: TRBJ2-1
V: TRBV30
D: .
size: .
DNA: TGTGCCTGGAGTGGAGTAGCGCGGGAGCAGTTCTTC
CDR3: CAWSGVAREQFF

J: TRBJ2-1
V: TRBV9
D: TRBD2
size: .
DNA: TGTGCCAGCAGCGTCCTAGCGGGAGGGAGCTCCTACAATGAGCAGTTCTTC
CDR3: CASSVLAGGSSYNEQFF

J: TRBJ2-1
V: TRBV6-6
D: .
size: once
DNA: TGTGCCACCATGGACAGCCAATCCTACAATGAGCAGTTCTTC
CDR3: CATMDSQSYNEQFF

J: TRBJ1-2
V: TRBV27
D: TRBD1
size: .
DNA: TGTGCCAGCAGACCCCAGGACAGGGAGGTTGGCTACACCTTC
CDR3: CASRPQDREVGYTF

J: TRBJ2-7
V: TRBV4-1
D: TRBD2
size: .
DNA: TGCGCCAGCAGCCTAGCGGGAGAAGGCGAGCAGTACTTC
CDR3: CASSLAGEGEQYF

J: TRBJ2-1
V: TRBV7-9
D: .
size: .
DNA: TGTGCCAGCAGCTTAGCGCTTGATGAGAGTGAGCAGTTCTTC
CDR3: CASSLALDESEQFF

J: TRBJ2-3
V: TRBV2
D: .
size: once
DNA: TGTGCCAGCAGGGCCAACACAGATACGCAGTATTTT
CDR3: CASRANTDTQYF

J: TRBJ2-7
V: TRBV30
D: TRBD1
size: .
DNA: TGTGCCTGGAGTGTTGGGACAGGGCAGTACGAGCAGTACTTC
CDR3: CAWSVGTGQYEQYF

J: TRBJ2-1
V: TRBV11-2
D: .
size: .
DNA: TGTGCCAGCAGCTTCTTTTCAGGGTCCTACAATGAGCAGTTCTTC
CDR3: CASSFFSGSYNEQFF

J: TRBJ2-7
V: TRBV2
D: .
size: .
DNA: TGTGCCAGCAGTGAGGCAGGGACAAGGATTTACGAGCAGTACTTC
CDR3: CASSEAGTRIYEQYF

J: TRBJ1-1
V: TRBV29-1
D: .
size: .
DNA: TGCAGCGTAGCCAGTCACACTGAAGCTTTCTTT
CDR3: CSVASHTEAFF

J: TRBJ1-1
V: TRBV30
D: .
size: few
DNA: TGTGCCTGGAGTCGCCCGGGAGGGAACACTGAAGCTTTCTTT
CDR3: CAWSRPGGNTEAFF

J: TRBJ2-7
V: TRBV5-4
D: .
size: .
DNA: TGTGCCAGCAGCTTGGGCGGAGGAGAGTTGGAGCAGTACTTC
CDR3: CASSLGGGELEQYF

J: TRBJ2-5
V: TRBV30
D: TRBD1
size: .
DNA: TGTGCCTGGAGTCTGAACACAGGGGGCGAGACCCAGTACTTC
CDR3: CAWSLNTGGETQYF

J: TRBJ1-5
V: TRBV6-5
D: .
size: .
DNA: TGTGCCAGCAGCAGACAGATCAATCAGCCCCAGCATTTT
CDR3: CASSRQINQPQHF

J: TRBJ2-5
V: TRBV4-1
D: .
size: .
DNA: TGCGCCAGCAGCCAAGATGGGACACGACAAGAGACCCAGTACTTC
CDR3: CASSQDGTRQETQYF

J: TRBJ1-2
V: TRBV7-8
D: TRBD1
size: .
DNA: TGTGCCAGCAGTTCGCCGGGACAGGGGGCTGGCGGCTACACCTTC
CDR3: CASSSPGQGAGGYTF

J: TRBJ1-1
V: TRBV30
D: .
size: .
DNA: TGTGCCTGGAGTAAGGGACTCGAAGCTTTCTTT
CDR3: CAWSKGLEAFF

J: TRBJ2-7
V: TRBV18
D: .
size: .
DNA: TGTGCCAGCTCACCACCGAGCGGCGAGCAGTACTTC
CDR3: CASSPPSGEQYF

J: TRBJ1-2
V: TRBV6-5
D: .
size: .
DNA: TGTGCCAGCAGTCGTGAAGCAAGGGTTGGCTACACCTTC
CDR3: CASSREARVGYTF

J: TRBJ1-2
V: TRBV2
D: .
size: .
DNA: TGTGCCAGCAGTCGGGACCTCCAGGCGAATGGCTACACCTTC
CDR3: CASSRDLQANGYTF

J: TRBJ2-3
V: TRBV5-1
D: TRBD2
size: .
DNA: TGCGCCAGCAGCACTGGGACTAGCGGCACAGATACGCAGTATTTT
CDR3: CASSTGTSGTDTQYF

J: TRBJ2-1
V: TRBV4-1
D: TRBD2
size: .
DNA: TGCGCCAGCAGCCAACCCTTCCGCGGGAGGGTCCATGAGCAGTTCTTC
CDR3: CASSQPFRGRVHEQFF

J: TRBJ2-5
V: TRBV7-2
D: .
size: .
DNA: TGTGCCAGCAGCCAAGGACAGTGGGCACAGTACTTC
CDR3: CASSQGQWAQYF

J: TRBJ1-5
V: TRBV29-1
D: TRBD1
size: .
DNA: TGCAGCGTTGGCGAGGGGGCGGGCCAGCCCCAGCATTTT
CDR3: CSVGEGAGQPQHF

J: TRBJ2-2
V: TRBV30
D: .
size: .
DNA: TGTGCCGGGGGGATCTTGACCGGGGAGCCGTTTTTT
CDR3: CAGGILTGEPFF

J: TRBJ1-2
V: TRBV13
D: .
size: .
DNA: TGTGCCAGCAGCTTCAGACAGATGGGATATGGCTACACCTTC
CDR3: CASSFRQMGYGYTF

J: TRBJ2-2
V: TRBV30
D: .
size: .
DNA: TGTGCCTGGAGTGTACTATCCGTCGACACCGGGGAGCTGTTTTTT
CDR3: CAWSVLSVDTGELFF

J: TRBJ1-2
V: TRBV9
D: .
size: .
DNA: TGTGCCAGCAGCGCCCCAGGGCCCTATGGCTACACCTTC
CDR3: CASSAPGPYGYTF

J: TRBJ2-3
V: TRBV29-1
D: .
size: .
DNA: TGCAGCGTTGATAGTCTTTTAGATACGCAGTATTTT
CDR3: CSVDSLLDTQYF

J: TRBJ2-7
V: TRBV5-1
D: .
size: .
DNA: TGCGCCAGCAGTGGAGGGATGGGCTCCTACGAGCAGTACTTC
CDR3: CASSGGMGSYEQYF

J: TRBJ1-6
V: TRBV6-5
D: .
size: .
DNA: TGTGCCAGCAGTTACAGCTCCTATAATTCACCCCTCCACTTT
CDR3: CASSYSSYNSPLHF

J: TRBJ1-1
V: TRBV6-1
D: .
size: .
DNA: TGTGCCAGCAGAAACAGGGCGTGGAACACTGAAGCTTTCTTT
CDR3: CASRNRAWNTEAFF

J: TRBJ1-4
V: TRBV29-1
D: .
size: .
DNA: TGCAGCGTCCGGGAGGGCGGGAATGAAAAACTGTTTTTT
CDR3: CSVREGGNEKLFF

J: TRBJ1-5
V: TRBV6-1
D: .
size: .
DNA: TGTGCCAGCAGGGATAGCAATCAGCCCCAGCATTTT
CDR3: CASRDSNQPQHF

J: TRBJ2-7
V: TRBV6-5
D: TRBD2
size: few
DNA: TGTGCCAGCAGTTACTCGGCTAGCGGACCCTACGAGCAGTACTTC
CDR3: CASSYSASGPYEQYF

J: TRBJ1-5
V: TRBV14
D: TRBD1
size: .
DNA: TGTGCCAGCAGCCTCCATTTGGTAGGGGGCGCGGGCAATCAGCCCCAGCATTTT
CDR3: CASSLHLVGGAGNQPQHF

J: TRBJ2-7
V: TRBV30
D: TRBD1
size: .
DNA: TGTGCCTGGAGTGCCCAGGGGGACGAGCAGTACTTC
CDR3: CAWSAQGDEQYF

J: TRBJ2-2
V: TRBV6-5
D: .
size: few
DNA: TGTGCCAGCAGTTATACAATGACAGGGAACACCGGGGAGCTGTTTTTT
CDR3: CASSYTMTGNTGELFF

J: TRBJ2-1
V: TRBV4-1
D: TRBD2
size: .
DNA: TGCGCCAGCAGCCAAGATGGGGCGGGGGGGCCTAATGAGCAGTTCTTC
CDR3: CASSQDGAGGPNEQFF